This section outlines one T cell receptor (beta chain) sequence together with its context. The CDR3 covers 13 residues. The V end was cut by 6 bases, the J end by 6 bases, with 14 bases between. Germline V gene lookup returns CDR1 MNHGY and CDR2 SAAAGT. This record comes from a study of primary melanoma T cells and metastatic recurrence. Libraries were prepared by immunoSEQ multiplex PCR; TCRdb keeps only in-frame clonotypes and omits some of them. The data hold approximately 120 clones, with roughly 90% observed a single time. The TCR was taken from a human donor with melanoma. J is TRBJ1-1 and V is TRBV6-8; D remains unclear. Sequenced sample: melanoma tumor tissue. CDR3 protein: CASSPRSRAEAFF. The CDR3 nucleotides read TGTGCCAGCAGCCCCCGGTCGAGGGCTGAAGCTTTCTTT.